The 21 T cell receptor beta chains below all came from one sample that was sequenced in a study of blood T cell repertoires in COVID-19. The protocol was immunoSEQ multiplex PCR, while the TCRdb copy is restricted to in-frame clones and leaves out a portion. Of more than 450,000 clones listed, roughly 87% were seen once; the top ten hold 0.7%. Sequencing input: PBMCs or T cells enriched from blood (not recorded which). The receptors were gathered from a woman aged 18-29 years who had recovered from COVID-19.

The gene calls are TRBV7-8 and TRBJ2-7, with TRBD1 as a possible D gene (6 bases). The CDR3 runs 14 residues. The V and J ends lost 6 bases and 7 bases respectively, with 19 bases between them. CDR1 and CDR2 from the germline V gene are SGHVS and FQNEAQ. The CDR3 DNA is TGTGCCAGCAGATTAAGGGTTACAGGGTGGGAGCAGTACTTC. It encodes CASRLRVTGWEQYF.

This clone came up a few times. The chain employs TRBV28 and TRBJ1-2, with D tentatively TRBD1 (5 bases). The CDR3 is 17 residues long. Germline V lookup: CDR1 MDHEN, CDR2 SYDVKM. The V end lost 3 bases, the J end lost 1 base, and 18 bases lay between the germline ends. This chain's CDR3 is CASSFRGGRGGNYGYTF. In DNA, the CDR3 is TGTGCCAGCAGTTTTCGGGGCGGGCGCGGGGGTAACTATGGCTACACCTTC.

The genes are TRBV19 and TRBJ1-1, with D possibly TRBD1 on 5 matching bases. Germline CDR1 reads LNHDA; CDR2 reads SQIVND (reference sequence). The ends were cut back, 5 bases at V and 2 bases at J, with 15 bases in the middle. The CDR3 length is 15 residues. The CDR3 DNA is TGTGCCAGTAGTCCCCCCCAGGGCGCAAACACTGAAGCTTTCTTT. Its translation: CASSPPQGANTEAFF.

This clone occurred a few times. The chain uses TRBV27 and TRBJ1-1; D ambiguous. Germline loops: CDR1 MNHEY, CDR2 SMNVEV (reference sequence). Trimming removed 6 bases from V and 4 bases from J, with 12 bases in between. The CDR3 totals 13 residues. The CDR3 sequence is CASSLQRGTEAFF. The CDR3 DNA follows: TGTGCCAGCAGCCTACAAAGAGGCACTGAAGCTTTCTTT.

The chain is built from TRBV19 and TRBJ2-7; 9 bases line up with TRBD2. J was trimmed by 4 bases and V by 7 bases; bases with no gene match: 8. In germline, CDR1 is LNHDA, CDR2 SQIVND (reference sequence). The CDR3 runs 14 residues. CDR3 bases: TGTGCCAGTACCACTAGCGGGCGACATTACGAGCAGTACTTC. Amino acid sequence: CASTTSGRHYEQYF.

This chain uses TRBV5-1 with TRBJ2-7, with 7 bases identical to TRBD2. Germline V gives CDR1 SGHRS, CDR2 YFSETQ. V lost 3 bases and J lost 5; bases outside the gene matches: 11. This CDR3 is built from 15 residues. CDR3 sequence: CASSWEPGLKNEQYF. The CDR3 bases are TGCGCCAGCAGCTGGGAACCGGGACTAAAGAACGAGCAGTACTTC. The full variable domain, completed using reference TRBV5-1 and TRBJ2-7, is KAGVTQTPRYLIKTRGQQVTLSCSPISGHRSVSWYQQTPGQGLQFLFEYFSETQRNKGNFPGRFSGRQFSNSRSEMNVSTLELGDSALYLCASSWEPGLKNEQYFGPGTRLTVT.

In the case of this clone: At one end the junction does not follow the germline gene, possibly because of a read error. CDR3 nucleotide sequence: TGTGCCGGGAGGGGTGGCGGGGCGAACACTGAAGCTTTCTTT. Protein product: CAGRGGGANTEAFF. The chain combines TRBV30 with TRBJ1-1, with D perhaps matching TRBD1 (5 bases). The CDR3 totals 14 residues. Germline V gene sequence: CDR1 GTSNPN, CDR2 SVGIG (reference sequence).

V gene TRBV5-4 combines with J gene TRBJ2-6, with 8 bases aligning to TRBD1. Trimming took 0 bases from V and 3 from J; bases not matched to a gene: 5. CDR1 is SGHNT, CDR2 YYREEE, per germline (reference sequence). The CDR3 has 17 amino acids. The CDR3 DNA reads as TGTGCCAGCAGCTTGGGGACAGGGAATCGTGGGGCCAACGTCCTGACTTTC. Translation gives CASSLGTGNRGANVLTF.

The chain employs TRBV2 and TRBJ2-3; D is unclear. Trimming took off 10 bases at V and 0 bases at J, with 14 bases between the two ends. CDR1 and CDR2 (germline): SNHLY, FYNNEI. The CDR3 runs to 14 residues. The CDR3 DNA follows: TGTGCCACGCAGAGACTCGCTAGCACAGATACGCAGTATTTT. This gives the protein CATQRLASTDTQYF.

This clone was observed once. The CDR3 loop is CASSPGQGRGTEAFF. The CDR3 DNA is TGTGCCAGCAGCCCGGGACAGGGAAGGGGGACTGAAGCTTTCTTT. This chain joins TRBV3-1 (or the pseudogene TRBV3-2) and TRBJ1-1; TRBD1 matches 9 bases. V was clipped by 4 bases and J by 5 bases; unmatched bases: 8. Germline V CDR1 and CDR2: LGHDT, YNNKEL (reference sequence). This CDR3 has 15 amino acids.

This sequence joins TRBV14 and TRBJ2-1; 13 bases map to TRBD2. Unmatched junction bases numbered 4, after V lost 4 bases and J lost 10 bases. The CDR3 covers 14 residues. The V gene's germline CDR1 is SGHDN and CDR2 FVKESK. Here the CDR3 reads CASSRGLAGREQFF. CDR3 coding DNA: TGTGCCAGCAGCCGGGGACTAGCGGGGCGGGAGCAGTTCTTC.

This chain links TRBV5-1 with TRBJ1-1; 10 nucleotides line up with TRBD1. CDR3 length: 15 residues. V was pared by 3 bases and J by 1 base, with 3 bases of the junction left unmatched. Germline V gene sequence: CDR1 SGHRS, CDR2 YFSETQ. CDR3 residues: CASSSRQGANTEAFF. The CDR3 DNA follows: TGCGCCAGCAGCTCCAGACAGGGGGCGAACACTGAAGCTTTCTTT. The variable domain in full, completed from reference TRBV5-1 and TRBJ1-1, reads KAGVTQTPRYLIKTRGQQVTLSCSPISGHRSVSWYQQTPGQGLQFLFEYFSETQRNKGNFPGRFSGRQFSNSRSEMNVSTLELGDSALYLCASSSRQGANTEAFFGQGTRLTVV.

This rearrangement joins TRBV2 to TRBJ1-2; D unclear. V dropped 10 bases and J dropped 0 bases, with 15 bases sitting between them. CDR3 length: 14 residues. The V gene's germline CDR1 is SNHLY and CDR2 FYNNEI. CDR3 sequence (DNA): TGTGCCACCAAGTCCGTTGAGGCTAACTATGGCTACACCTTC. Translation gives CATKSVEANYGYTF.

This clone has only a few counts. J is TRBJ1-1 and V is TRBV2; D perhaps matches TRBD1 (6 bases). V lost 6 bases, J lost 5 bases, and 13 bases lay in between. Germline CDR1 is SNHLY and CDR2 is FYNNEI. This CDR3 spans 13 amino acids. CDR3 nucleotide sequence: TGTGCCAGCAGCCTCAGGGGAGAAACTGAAGCTTTCTTT. Protein product: CASSLRGETEAFF.

The sample holds one count of this clone. The J gene is TRBJ1-2, the V gene TRBV19; D gene unclear. The germline V gene has CDR1 LNHDA and CDR2 SQIVND (reference sequence). Trimming shortened V by 3 bases and J by 3 bases, and 14 bases separated the two germline ends. The CDR3 covers 15 residues. Here the CDR3 DNA reads TGTGCCAGTAGTATGTTAGCGCAGGCGTACTATGGCTACACCTTC. The encoded protein is CASSMLAQAYYGYTF.

The genes are TRBV7-2 and TRBJ2-7, with TRBD2 identical over 9 bases. The CDR3 is 14 residues long. Trimming removed 5 bases from V and 3 bases from J; junction bases left unmatched: 5. Germline V gene sequence: CDR1 SGHTA, CDR2 FQGNSA. The CDR3 DNA reads TGTGCCAGCAGCGATAGCGGGGGACGCTACGAGCAGTACTTC. As protein: CASSDSGGRYEQYF.

The genes are TRBV11-2 and TRBJ2-7; TRBD1 aligns across 7 bases. J gave up 2 bases and V 5 bases, and 12 bases lay outside the gene matches. CDR1 and CDR2 (germline): SGHAT, FQNNGV. This CDR3 comprises 16 residues. The CDR3 protein is CASSPTARQGTYEQYF. CDR3 DNA sequence: TGTGCCAGCAGCCCGACCGCCCGACAGGGTACCTACGAGCAGTACTTC. Looking up the rest from reference TRBV11-2 and TRBJ2-7 gives the full variable domain: EAGVAQSPRYKIIEKRQSVAFWCNPISGHATLYWYQQILGQGPKLLIQFQNNGVVDDSQLPKDRFSAERLKGVDSTLKIQPAKLEDSAVYLCASSPTARQGTYEQYFGPGTRLTVT.

This chain connects TRBV7-9 to TRBJ1-1; 7 nucleotides line up with TRBD1. This CDR3 spans 15 amino acids. Germline loops: CDR1 SEHNR, CDR2 FQNEAQ (reference sequence). Trimming cost V 1 base and J 1 base; bases outside gene matches: 3. The CDR3 protein is CASSLGDSENTEAFF. For the CDR3, the DNA is TGTGCCAGCAGCTTAGGGGACAGCGAGAACACTGAAGCTTTCTTT.

J is TRBJ2-1 and V is TRBV2; 10 bases fit TRBD1. Germline CDR1 SNHLY, CDR2 FYNNEI. With 6 bases clipped from V and 2 bases from J, the junction kept 7 bases outside the gene matches. This CDR3 is built from 16 residues. The CDR3 DNA sequence: TGTGCCAGCAGAGGGGACAGGGGTACCCCCTACAATGAGCAGTTCTTC. It specifies CASRGDRGTPYNEQFF.

V is TRBV12-5 and J is TRBJ2-5, with 8 bases aligning to TRBD1. This CDR3 comprises 14 residues. J gave up 5 bases and V 5 bases, and 7 bases lay outside the gene matches. Germline lookup yields CDR1 LGHNT and CDR2 FRNRAP. The CDR3 region has the DNA TGTGCTAGTGGTCTATGGGACAGGTTCGAGACCCAGTACTTC. Translated: CASGLWDRFETQYF. The full variable domain, rest sourced from reference TRBV12-5 and TRBJ2-5, is DARVTQTPRHKVTEMGQEVTMRCQPILGHNTVFWYRQTMMQGLELLAYFRNRAPLDDSGMPKDRFSAEMPDATLATLKIQPSEPRDSAVYFCASGLWDRFETQYFGPGTRLLVL.

The chain combines TRBV20-1 with TRBJ1-2, with D possibly TRBD1 on 5 matching bases. The germline V gene encodes CDR1 DFQATT and CDR2 SNEGSKA (reference sequence). With 2 bases removed from V and 6 bases from J, the gap between germline ends came to 7 bases. This CDR3 spans 11 amino acids. DNA of the CDR3: TGCAGTGCTAGACAGGGTAATGGCTACACCTTC. Translation gives CSARQGNGYTF.